The entry below describes one TCR beta chain. This clonotype was found a few times. The antigen it binds to is not known. The conserved closing phenylalanine or tryptophan is absent in this CDR3, likely reflecting a read error. The data are from a study of esophageal squamous cell carcinoma under preoperative chemotherapy (dated by TCRdb to the late 2010s). About the full investigation: The study profiled TCR repertoires of both peripheral blood T cells and tumor-infiltrating lymphocytes. In patients with esophageal squamous cell carcinoma, the study looked at what paclitaxel-nedaplatin chemotherapy did to T-cell receptor repertoires. Repertoires from samples collected before paclitaxel-nedaplatin therapy were compared with repertoires from samples collected after the therapy. Several patients with primary esophageal squamous cell carcinoma were included in the cohort. Overall study results and their limits: Immediate and substantial changes in clonotype frequency were induced by paclitaxel-nedaplatin therapy, and contraction rather than amplification was more likely to be observed among abundant clones. Post-treatment tumor-infiltrating lymphocytes appeared partly derived from peripheral T cells migrating into the tumor, not solely from local clonal changes. The cohort was small, with only a handful of patients with esophageal squamous cell carcinoma analyzed. After chemotherapy, TCR diversity rose significantly in peripheral T cells, but this increase was not seen in tumor-infiltrating lymphocytes.

The germline V gene gives CDR1 as SGHTA and CDR2 as FQGNSA. The CDR3 region is 11 residues in length, termini included. CDR3 DNA is the only sequence kept; it has 33 bases, read in frame from the first base. In the paper's terms, the time point label means: after preoperative PTX-NDP chemotherapy. Paclitaxel-nedaplatin was administered to patients as preoperative chemotherapy before surgery. The library came from PCR. Data came from a HiSeq X Ten. High-throughput sequencing was used to characterize TCR repertoires. TCRdb reprocessing: public reads trimmed at Q25 with fastp, clones called with MiXCR, in-frame beta chains kept. Entries that share a CDR3 protein sequence are merged under the most common genes and DNA. Counted in this sample were about 18,000 distinct CDR3 sequences; approximately 44% of them appeared once. Of the sample, 25% to 35% is held by the ten largest clones.

Here the chain combines TRBV7-2 and TRBJ2-5; the D gene cannot be resolved reliably. TRBJ2-1 explains the end of the DNA better; the J call may be wrong. The source of this sequence is a human donor with esophageal squamous cell carcinoma. The donor label of this sample is uncertain. This specimen was taken from a patient given preoperative chemotherapy. The nucleotide sequence is TGTGCCAGCAGCCCTCAAGAGACCCAGTTCTCG. This translates into CASSPQETQFS.